Sequencing of this TCR beta chain was carried out in a study of CD8 T cells in Susac syndrome. The trim removed 5 bases at V and 8 bases at J, leaving 3 bases unmatched. The length of the CDR3 is 13 residues. In germline, CDR1 is LNHNV, CDR2 YYDKDF (reference sequence). RNA, at roughly 0.5 to 1 ug, was reverse transcribed with random hexamers. TCRdb analysed the immunoSEQ multiplex PCR reads with MiXCR anew, one entry per CDR3 protein. The sample includes about 190,000 distinct CDR3 sequences, more than 85% of them seen just once. The sequenced sample was CD8+ T cells from PBMCs. The rearrangement uses TRBV15 and TRBJ1-4; 9 bases match TRBD1. The sequence derives from a human donor with Susac syndrome. The DNA for the CDR3 is TGTGCCACCAGCGGGGACAGGGCAGAAAAACTGTTTTTT. It specifies CATSGDRAEKLFF.